These 5 T cell receptor beta chains share one sample of origin, sequenced in a study of blood T cells in healthy people across ages. A second PCR of about 6 to 12 cycles used a sample-barcoded 5' primer and a J-beta primer mix. From the 5' RACE reads, TCRdb called clonotypes with MiXCR, one entry per CDR3 protein. The sample lists some 930,000 distinct CDR3 sequences, about 27% seen once, with roughly 10% in the top ten. The same sample was also studied in work on T cells of mothers and their children.

The specimen was blood. Receptor source: a woman in her 40s in good health.

This clonotype was detected a few times. One end of the junction varies from germline; a read error may be responsible. This rearrangement joins TRBV29-1 to TRBJ2-7; D may correspond to TRBD1 or TRBD2 (6 bases each). Germline-derived CDR1 and CDR2 are SQVTM and ANQGSEA. The CDR3 covers 14 residues. CDR3: CSVEGGAGSSEQYF. CDR3 in DNA: TGCAGCGTTGAGGGGGGCGCGGGGTCCTCCGAGCAGTACTTC.

The J gene is TRBJ2-3, the V gene TRBV29-1; no firm D call. This CDR3 region has 14 residues. Germline CDR1 SQVTM, CDR2 ANQGSEA. V was shortened by 4 bases and J by 2 bases, with 13 bases between the two germline ends. The CDR3 spells CSVGRVGSTDTQYF. The CDR3 DNA is TGCAGCGTTGGTAGGGTGGGGTCCACAGATACGCAGTATTTT.

The chain recombines TRBV20-1 with TRBJ1-1; 7 nucleotides line up with TRBD1. The V gene's germline CDR1 is DFQATT and CDR2 SNEGSKA (reference sequence). With 6 bases clipped from V and 2 bases from J, the junction kept 3 bases outside the gene matches. The CDR3 has 12 residues. CDR3 sequence: CSADRLNTEAFF. Here the CDR3 DNA reads TGCAGTGCGGACAGGCTCAACACTGAAGCTTTCTTT.

This clonotype was seen repeatedly, ten times or more. This chain connects TRBV29-1 to TRBJ2-1; 9 bases line up with TRBD2. Germline assignment: CDR1 SQVTM and CDR2 ANQGSEA. This CDR3 region has 13 residues. V shed 6 bases and J 5 bases; nucleotides not matched to a gene: 5. The CDR3 region is CSVRGGRDNEQFF. DNA for the CDR3: TGCAGCGTGCGGGGGGGCCGCGACAATGAGCAGTTCTTC.

Comment on this clonotype: This may stem from a read error, because a much larger clone lies one nucleotide away. The DNA for the CDR3 is TGCAGTACTAGAGTGGACCCCTACGAGCAGTACTTC. Amino acid sequence: CSTRVDPYEQYF. The chain has TRBV20-1 and TRBJ2-7; TRBD2 might be the D (5 bases). Germline V gene lookup returns CDR1 DFQATT and CDR2 SNEGSKA (reference sequence). The CDR3 runs to 12 residues.